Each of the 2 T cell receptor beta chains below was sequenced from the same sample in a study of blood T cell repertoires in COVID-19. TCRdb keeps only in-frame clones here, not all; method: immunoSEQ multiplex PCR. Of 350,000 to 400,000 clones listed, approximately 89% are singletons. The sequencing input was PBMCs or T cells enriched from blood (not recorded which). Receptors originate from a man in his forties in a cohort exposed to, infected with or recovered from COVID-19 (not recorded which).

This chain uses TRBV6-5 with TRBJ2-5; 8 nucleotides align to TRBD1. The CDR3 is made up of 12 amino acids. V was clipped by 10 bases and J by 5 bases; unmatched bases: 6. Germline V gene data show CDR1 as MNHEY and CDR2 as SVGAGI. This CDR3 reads CANGQGRETQYF. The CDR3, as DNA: TGTGCCAACGGACAGGGTCGGGAGACCCAGTACTTC.

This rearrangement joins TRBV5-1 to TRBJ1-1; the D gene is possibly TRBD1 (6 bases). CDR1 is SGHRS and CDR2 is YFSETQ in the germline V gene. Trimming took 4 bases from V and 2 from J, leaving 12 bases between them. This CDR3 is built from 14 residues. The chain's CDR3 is CASSGGQSNTEAFF. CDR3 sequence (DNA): TGCGCCAGCAGCGGCGGACAGTCCAACACTGAAGCTTTCTTT.